The sequence of this TCR beta chain was determined in a study of CD8 T cells in Susac syndrome. Reverse transcription of roughly 0.45 to 1 ug RNA used random hexamers. MiXCR was run by TCRdb on the immunoSEQ multiplex PCR reads, yielding one entry per CDR3 protein. The repertoire holds some 300,000 distinct CDR3 sequences, with around 91% as singletons. CDR3 length equals 15 residues. V lost 3 bases, J lost 6 bases, and 6 bases stayed unmatched. The multiple sclerosis controls comprised treatment-naive patients whose relapsing-remitting disease was stable or active. The chain is built from TRBV12-3 or TRBV12-4 and TRBJ2-3; 10 nucleotides agree with TRBD1. The sample comprised CD8+ T cells from PBMCs. The TCR comes from a human donor with multiple sclerosis. For the CDR3, the DNA is TGTGCCAGCAGTTTCCCGGGACAGGGGAGGGATACGCAGTATTTT. Translated, it gives CASSFPGQGRDTQYF.